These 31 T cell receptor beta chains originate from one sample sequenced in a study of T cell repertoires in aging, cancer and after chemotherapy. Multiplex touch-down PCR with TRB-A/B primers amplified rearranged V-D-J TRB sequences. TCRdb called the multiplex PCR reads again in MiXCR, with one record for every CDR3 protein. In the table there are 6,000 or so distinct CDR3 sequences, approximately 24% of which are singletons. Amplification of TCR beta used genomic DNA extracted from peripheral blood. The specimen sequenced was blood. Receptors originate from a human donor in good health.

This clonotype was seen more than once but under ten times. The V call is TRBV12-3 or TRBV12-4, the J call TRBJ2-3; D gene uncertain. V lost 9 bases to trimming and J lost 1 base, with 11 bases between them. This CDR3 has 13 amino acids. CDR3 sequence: CASYLVGTDTQYF. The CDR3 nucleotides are TGTGCCAGTTATCTAGTCGGCACAGATACGCAGTATTTT.

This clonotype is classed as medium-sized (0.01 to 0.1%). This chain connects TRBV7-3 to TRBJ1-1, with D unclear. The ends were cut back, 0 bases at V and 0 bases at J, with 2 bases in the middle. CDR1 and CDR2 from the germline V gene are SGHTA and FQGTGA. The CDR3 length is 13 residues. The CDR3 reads CASSLTVNTEAFF. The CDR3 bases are TGTGCCAGCAGCTTAACGGTGAACACTGAAGCTTTCTTT.

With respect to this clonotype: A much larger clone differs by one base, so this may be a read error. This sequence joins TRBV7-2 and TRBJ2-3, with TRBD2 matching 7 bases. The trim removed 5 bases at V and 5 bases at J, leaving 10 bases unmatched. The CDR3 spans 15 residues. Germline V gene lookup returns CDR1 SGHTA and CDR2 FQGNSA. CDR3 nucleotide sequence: TGTGCCAGCAGCCCCGACGGGGGGAACAAAGATACGCAGTATTTT. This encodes CASSPDGGNKDTQYF. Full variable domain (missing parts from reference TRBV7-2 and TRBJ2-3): GAGVSQSPSNKVTEKGKDVELRCDPISGHTALYWYRQSLGQGLEFLIYFQGNSAPDKSGLPSDRFSAERTGGSVSTLTIQRTQQEDSAVYLCASSPDGGNKDTQYFGPGTRLTVL.

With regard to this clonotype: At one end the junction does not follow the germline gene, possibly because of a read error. CDR3 in amino acids: CASSPFTSGIEYNEQFF. The CDR3, as DNA: TGCGCCAGCAGCCCGTTCACTAGCGGAATAGAATACAATGAGCAGTTCTTC. The V call is TRBV7-2, the J call TRBJ2-1, with 8 bases lining up with TRBD2. This CDR3 contains 17 residues. Germline CDR1 is SGHTA and CDR2 is FQGNSA. Looking up the rest from reference TRBV7-2 and TRBJ2-1 gives the full variable domain: GAGVSQSPSNKVTEKGKDVELRCDPISGHTALYWYRQSLGQGLEFLIYFQGNSAPDKSGLPSDRFSAERTGGSVSTLTIQRTQQEDSAVYLCASSPFTSGIEYNEQFFGPGTRLTVL.

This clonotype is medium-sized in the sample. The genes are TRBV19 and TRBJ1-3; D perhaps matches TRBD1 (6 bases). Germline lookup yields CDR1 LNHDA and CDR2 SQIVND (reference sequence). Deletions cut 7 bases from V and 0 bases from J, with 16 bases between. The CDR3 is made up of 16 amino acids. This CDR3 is CASKGGGDSSGNTIYF. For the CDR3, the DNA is TGTGCCAGTAAAGGTGGGGGCGACAGCTCTGGAAACACCATATATTTT. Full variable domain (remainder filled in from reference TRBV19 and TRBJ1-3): DGGITQSPKYLFRKEGQNVTLSCEQNLNHDAMYWYRQDPGQGLRLIYYSQIVNDFQKGDIAEGYSVSREKKESFPLTVTSAQKNPTAFYLCASKGGGDSSGNTIYFGEGSWLTVV.

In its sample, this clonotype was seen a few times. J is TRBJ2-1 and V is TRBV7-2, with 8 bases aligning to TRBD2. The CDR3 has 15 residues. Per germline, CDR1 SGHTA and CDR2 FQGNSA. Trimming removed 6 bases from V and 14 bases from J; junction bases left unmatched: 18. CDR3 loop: CASSPEPHPGTRKFF. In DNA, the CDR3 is TGTGCCAGCAGTCCAGAGCCCCACCCAGGGACTAGGAAGTTCTTC.

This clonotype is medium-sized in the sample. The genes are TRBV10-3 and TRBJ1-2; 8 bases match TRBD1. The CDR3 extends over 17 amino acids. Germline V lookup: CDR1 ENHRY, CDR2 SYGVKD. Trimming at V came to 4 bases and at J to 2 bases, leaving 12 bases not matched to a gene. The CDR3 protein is CAISARILDRENYGYTF. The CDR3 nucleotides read TGTGCCATCAGTGCGAGAATTTTGGACAGGGAGAACTATGGCTACACCTTC.

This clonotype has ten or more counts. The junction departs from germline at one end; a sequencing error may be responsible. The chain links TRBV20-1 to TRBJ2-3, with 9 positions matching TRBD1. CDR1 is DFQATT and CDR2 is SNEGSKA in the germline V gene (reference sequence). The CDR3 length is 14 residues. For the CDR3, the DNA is TGCAGTGCGAGAGGGGACAGGGTTATAGATACGCAGTATTTT. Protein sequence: CSARGDRVIDTQYF.

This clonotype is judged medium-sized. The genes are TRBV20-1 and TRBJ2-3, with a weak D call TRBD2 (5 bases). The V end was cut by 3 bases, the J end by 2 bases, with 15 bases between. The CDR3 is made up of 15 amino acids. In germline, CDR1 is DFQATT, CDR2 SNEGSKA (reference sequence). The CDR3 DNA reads TGCAGTGCTAGGACGGATCGGGGATTCACAGATACGCAGTATTTT. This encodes CSARTDRGFTDTQYF.

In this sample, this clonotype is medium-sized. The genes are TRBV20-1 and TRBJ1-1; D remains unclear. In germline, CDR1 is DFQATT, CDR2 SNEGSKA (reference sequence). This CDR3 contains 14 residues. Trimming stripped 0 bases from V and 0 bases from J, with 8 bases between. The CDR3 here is CSARDPLLNTEAFF. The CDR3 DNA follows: TGCAGTGCTAGAGACCCGCTATTGAACACTGAAGCTTTCTTT.

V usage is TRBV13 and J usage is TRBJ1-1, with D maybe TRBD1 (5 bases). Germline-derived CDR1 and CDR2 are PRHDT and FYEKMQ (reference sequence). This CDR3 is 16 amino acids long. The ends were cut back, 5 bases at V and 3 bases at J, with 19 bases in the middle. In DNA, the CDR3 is TGTGCCAGCAGCCACACCACCGGGACCCGGGACACTGAAGCTTTCTTT. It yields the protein CASSHTTGTRDTEAFF.

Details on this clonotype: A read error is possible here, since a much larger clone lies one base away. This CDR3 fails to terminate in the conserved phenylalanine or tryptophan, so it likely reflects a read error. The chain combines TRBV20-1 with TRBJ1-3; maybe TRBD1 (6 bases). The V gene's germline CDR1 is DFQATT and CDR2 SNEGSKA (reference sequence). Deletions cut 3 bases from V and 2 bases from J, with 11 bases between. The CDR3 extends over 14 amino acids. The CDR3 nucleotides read TGCAGTGCTAGTGGTGGGGGCACTGGAAACACCATATATTCT. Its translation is CSASGGGTGNTIYS.

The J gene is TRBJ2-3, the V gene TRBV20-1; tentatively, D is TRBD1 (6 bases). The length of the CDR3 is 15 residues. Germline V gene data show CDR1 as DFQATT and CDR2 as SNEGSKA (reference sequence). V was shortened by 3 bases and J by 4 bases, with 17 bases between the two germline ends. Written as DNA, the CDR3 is TGCAGTGCTAGTTCTTCAACAGGGTCGGCAGATACGCAGTATTTT. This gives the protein CSASSSTGSADTQYF.

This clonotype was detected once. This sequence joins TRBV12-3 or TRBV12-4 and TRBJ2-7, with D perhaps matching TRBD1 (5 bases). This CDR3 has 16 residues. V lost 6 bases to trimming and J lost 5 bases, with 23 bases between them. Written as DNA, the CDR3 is TGTGCCAGCAGCCCCCCACCAATAGGCAGGGCCCACGAGCAGTACTTC. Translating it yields CASSPPPIGRAHEQYF.

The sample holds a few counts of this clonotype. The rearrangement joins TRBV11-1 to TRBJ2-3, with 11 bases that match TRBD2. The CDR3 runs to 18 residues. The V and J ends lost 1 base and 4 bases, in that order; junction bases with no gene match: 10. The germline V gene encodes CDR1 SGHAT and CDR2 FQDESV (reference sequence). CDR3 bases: TGTGCCAGCAGCTTAGATTCGTTACTAGCGGGAGCCTCAGATACGCAGTATTTT. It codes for CASSLDSLLAGASDTQYF. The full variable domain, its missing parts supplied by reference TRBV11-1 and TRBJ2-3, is EAEVAQSPRYKITEKSQAVAFWCDPISGHATLYWYRQILGQGPELLVQFQDESVVDDSQLPKDRFSAERLKGVDSTLKIQPAELGDSAMYLCASSLDSLLAGASDTQYFGPGTRLTVL.

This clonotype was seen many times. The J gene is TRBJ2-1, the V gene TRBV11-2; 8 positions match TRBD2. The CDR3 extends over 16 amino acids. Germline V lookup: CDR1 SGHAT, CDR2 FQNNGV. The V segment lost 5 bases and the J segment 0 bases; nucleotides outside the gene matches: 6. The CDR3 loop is CASSLLAGSSYNEQFF. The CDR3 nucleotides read TGTGCCAGCAGCCTCCTAGCGGGTAGCTCCTACAATGAGCAGTTCTTC.

The CDR3 protein is CASSQEPRGLAGGNEQFF. The CDR3 region has the DNA TGTGCCAGCAGCCAAGAGCCCCGGGGACTAGCGGGAGGAAATGAGCAGTTCTTC. The chain links TRBV19 to TRBJ2-1; 15 bases line up with TRBD2. The CDR3 covers 18 residues. The J segment lost 7 bases and the V segment lost 9 bases, leaving 16 bases of the junction unmatched. Germline V lookup: CDR1 LNHDA, CDR2 SQIVND (reference sequence).

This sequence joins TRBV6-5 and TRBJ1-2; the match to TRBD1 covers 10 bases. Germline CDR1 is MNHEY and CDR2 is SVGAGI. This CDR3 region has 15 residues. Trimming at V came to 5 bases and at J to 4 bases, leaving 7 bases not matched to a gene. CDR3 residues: CASSPTGGAGYGYTF. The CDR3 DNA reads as TGTGCCAGCAGTCCGACAGGGGGCGCCGGCTATGGCTACACCTTC.

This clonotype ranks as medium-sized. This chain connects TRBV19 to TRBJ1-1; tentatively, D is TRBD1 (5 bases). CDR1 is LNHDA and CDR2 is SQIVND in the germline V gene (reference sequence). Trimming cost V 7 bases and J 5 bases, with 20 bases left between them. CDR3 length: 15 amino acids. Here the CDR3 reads CASTQAWAEGTEAFF. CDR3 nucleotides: TGTGCCAGTACCCAGGCCTGGGCCGAGGGGACTGAAGCTTTCTTT.

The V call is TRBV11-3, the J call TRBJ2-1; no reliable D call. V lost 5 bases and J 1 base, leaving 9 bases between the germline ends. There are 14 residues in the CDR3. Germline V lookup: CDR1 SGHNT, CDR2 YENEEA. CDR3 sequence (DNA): TGTGCCAGCAGCCAAGGGCGGTCCTACAATGAGCAGTTCTTC. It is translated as CASSQGRSYNEQFF. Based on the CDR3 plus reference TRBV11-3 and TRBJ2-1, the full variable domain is EAGVVQSPRYKIIEKKQPVAFWCNPISGHNTLYWYLQNLGQGPELLIRYENEEAVDDSQLPKDRFSAERLKGVDSTLKIQPAELGDSAVYLCASSQGRSYNEQFFGPGTRLTVL.

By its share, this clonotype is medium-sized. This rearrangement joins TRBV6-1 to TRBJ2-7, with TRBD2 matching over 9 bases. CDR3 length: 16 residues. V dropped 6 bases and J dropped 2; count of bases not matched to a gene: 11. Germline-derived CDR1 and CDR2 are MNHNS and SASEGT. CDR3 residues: CASRETLAGVTYEQYV. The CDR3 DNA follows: TGTGCCAGCAGGGAAACCTTAGCGGGAGTTACCTACGAGCAGTACGTC.

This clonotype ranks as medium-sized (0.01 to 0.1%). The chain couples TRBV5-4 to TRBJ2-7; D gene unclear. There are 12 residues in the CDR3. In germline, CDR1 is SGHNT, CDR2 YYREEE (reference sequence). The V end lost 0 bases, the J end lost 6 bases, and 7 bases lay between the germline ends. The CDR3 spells CASSLGVGEQYV. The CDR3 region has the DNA TGTGCCAGCAGCTTGGGAGTGGGCGAGCAGTACGTC.

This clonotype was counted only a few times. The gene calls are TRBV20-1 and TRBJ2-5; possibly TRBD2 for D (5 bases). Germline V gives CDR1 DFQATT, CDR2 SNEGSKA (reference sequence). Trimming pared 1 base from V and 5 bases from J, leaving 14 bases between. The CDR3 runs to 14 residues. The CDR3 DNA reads TGCAGTGCTAGAGGGGAAGGGAGTAAGGAGACCCAGTACTTC. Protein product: CSARGEGSKETQYF.

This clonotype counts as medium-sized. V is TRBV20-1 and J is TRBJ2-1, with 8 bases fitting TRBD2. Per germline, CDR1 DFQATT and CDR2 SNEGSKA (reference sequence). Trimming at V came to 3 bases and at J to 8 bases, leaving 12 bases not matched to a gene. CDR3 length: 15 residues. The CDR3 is CSASETSGARDEQFF. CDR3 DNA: TGCAGTGCTAGTGAAACTAGCGGAGCCAGGGATGAGCAGTTCTTC.

The CDR3 nucleotides read TGTGCCAGCAGTTTCCCGGGACAGGGGGCCGGTGGCTACACCTTC. Its translation is CASSFPGQGAGGYTF. The chain employs TRBV6-6 and TRBJ1-2, with TRBD1 matching over 12 bases. Trimming took 4 bases from V and 7 from J; bases not matched to a gene: 7. The CDR3 totals 15 residues. Germline V gene data show CDR1 as MNHNY and CDR2 as SVGAGI (reference sequence).

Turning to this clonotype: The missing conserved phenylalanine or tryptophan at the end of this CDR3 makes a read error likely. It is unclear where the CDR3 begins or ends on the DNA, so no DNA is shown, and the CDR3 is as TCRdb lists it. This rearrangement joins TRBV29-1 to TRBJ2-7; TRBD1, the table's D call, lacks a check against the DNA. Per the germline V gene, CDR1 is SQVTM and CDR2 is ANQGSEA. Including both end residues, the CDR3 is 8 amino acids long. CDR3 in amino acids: CSVPTAGT.

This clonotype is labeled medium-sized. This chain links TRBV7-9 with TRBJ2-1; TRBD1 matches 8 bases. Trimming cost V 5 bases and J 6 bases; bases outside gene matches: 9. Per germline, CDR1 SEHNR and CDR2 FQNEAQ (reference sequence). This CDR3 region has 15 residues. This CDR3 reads CASSPGQGVFNEQFF. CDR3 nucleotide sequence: TGTGCCAGCAGCCCCGGACAGGGTGTATTCAATGAGCAGTTCTTC. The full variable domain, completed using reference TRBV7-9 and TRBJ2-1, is DTGVSQNPRHKITKRGQNVTFRCDPISEHNRLYWYRQTLGQGPEFLTYFQNEAQLEKSRLLSDRFSAERPKGSFSTLEIQRTEQGDSAMYLCASSPGQGVFNEQFFGPGTRLTVL.

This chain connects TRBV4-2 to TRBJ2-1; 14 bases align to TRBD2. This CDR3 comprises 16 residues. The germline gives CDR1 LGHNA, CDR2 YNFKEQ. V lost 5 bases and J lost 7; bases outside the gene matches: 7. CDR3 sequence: CASSLTTSGGANEQFF. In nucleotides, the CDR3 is TGTGCCAGCAGCTTAACGACTAGCGGGGGGGCGAATGAGCAGTTCTTC.

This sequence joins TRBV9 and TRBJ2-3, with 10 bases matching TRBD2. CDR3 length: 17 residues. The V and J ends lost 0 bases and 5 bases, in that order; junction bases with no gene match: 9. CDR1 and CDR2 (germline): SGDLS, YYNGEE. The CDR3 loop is CASSVDPSGGAVDTQYF. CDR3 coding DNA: TGTGCCAGCAGCGTAGATCCCAGCGGGGGGGCCGTAGATACGCAGTATTTT.

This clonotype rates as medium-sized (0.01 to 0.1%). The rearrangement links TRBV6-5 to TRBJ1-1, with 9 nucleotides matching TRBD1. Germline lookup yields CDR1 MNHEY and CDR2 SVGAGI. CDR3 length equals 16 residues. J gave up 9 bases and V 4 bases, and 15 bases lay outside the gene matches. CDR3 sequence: CASSSTPGTGRRKAFF. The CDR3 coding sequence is TGTGCCAGCAGTTCGACCCCCGGGACAGGGAGGAGGAAAGCTTTCTTT.

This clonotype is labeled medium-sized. The CDR3 region has the DNA TGTGCCATCAGTGGGACGGGACGGATCTCCTACGAGCAGTACTTC. Amino acids: CAISGTGRISYEQYF. The rearrangement joins TRBV10-3 to TRBJ2-7; tentatively, D is TRBD1 or TRBD2 (5 bases each). The CDR3 consists of 15 residues. In germline, CDR1 is ENHRY, CDR2 SYGVKD. V lost 4 bases and J 0 bases, leaving 13 bases between the germline ends.